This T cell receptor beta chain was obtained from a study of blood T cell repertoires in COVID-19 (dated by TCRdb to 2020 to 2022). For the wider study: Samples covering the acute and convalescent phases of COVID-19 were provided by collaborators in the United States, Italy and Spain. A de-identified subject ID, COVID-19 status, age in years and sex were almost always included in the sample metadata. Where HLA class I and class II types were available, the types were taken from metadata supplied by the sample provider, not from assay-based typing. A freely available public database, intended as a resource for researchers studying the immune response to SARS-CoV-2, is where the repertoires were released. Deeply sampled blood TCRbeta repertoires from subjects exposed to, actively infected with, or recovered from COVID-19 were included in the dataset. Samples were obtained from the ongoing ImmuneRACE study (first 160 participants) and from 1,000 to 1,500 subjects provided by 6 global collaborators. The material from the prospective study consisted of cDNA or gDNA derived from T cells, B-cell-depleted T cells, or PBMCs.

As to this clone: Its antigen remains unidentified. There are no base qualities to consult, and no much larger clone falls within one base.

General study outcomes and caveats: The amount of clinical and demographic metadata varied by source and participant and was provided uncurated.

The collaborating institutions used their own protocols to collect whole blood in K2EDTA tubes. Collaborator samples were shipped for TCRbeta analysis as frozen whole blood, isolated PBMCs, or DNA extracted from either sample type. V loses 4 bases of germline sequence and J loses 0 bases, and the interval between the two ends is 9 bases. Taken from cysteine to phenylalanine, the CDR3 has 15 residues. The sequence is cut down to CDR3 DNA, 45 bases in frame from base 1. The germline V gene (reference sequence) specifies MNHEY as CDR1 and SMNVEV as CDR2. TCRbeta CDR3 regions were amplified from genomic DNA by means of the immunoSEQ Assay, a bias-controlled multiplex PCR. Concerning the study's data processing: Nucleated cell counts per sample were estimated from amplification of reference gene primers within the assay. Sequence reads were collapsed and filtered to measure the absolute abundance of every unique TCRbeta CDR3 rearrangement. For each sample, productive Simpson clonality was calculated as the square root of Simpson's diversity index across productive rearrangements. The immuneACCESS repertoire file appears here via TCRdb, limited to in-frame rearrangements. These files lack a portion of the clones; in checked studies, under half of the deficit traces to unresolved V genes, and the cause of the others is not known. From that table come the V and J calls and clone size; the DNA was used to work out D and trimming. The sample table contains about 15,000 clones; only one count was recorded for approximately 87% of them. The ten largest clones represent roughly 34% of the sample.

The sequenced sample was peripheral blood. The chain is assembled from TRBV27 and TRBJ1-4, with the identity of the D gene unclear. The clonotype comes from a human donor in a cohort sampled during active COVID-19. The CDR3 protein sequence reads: CASSYGPSTNEKLFF. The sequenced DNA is TGTGCCAGCAGTTATGGGCCGTCAACTAATGAAAAACTGTTTTTT.